Listed below are T cell receptor beta chains from one sample, sequenced in a study of Graves' ophthalmopathy and Graves' hyperthyroidism. TCRdb reprocessed the multiplex PCR reads with MiXCR, giving one entry per CDR3 protein. Among over a million distinct CDR3 sequences, less than 45% were seen once, and the ten largest hold around 10%. Sample: peripheral blood or thyroid tissue (not recorded which). All receptors come from an adult man with Graves' hyperthyroidism. CDR3s include the opening cysteine and the closing phenylalanine or tryptophan. D genes are given only for firm matches. Not all rows give a size; the values are once, few, many and, for expanded clones, a class.

size	V	J	D	CDR3	DNA
many	TRBV20-1	TRBJ2-7	TRBD1	CSARTGQGAYEQYF	TGCAGTGCTAGGACTGGACAGGGGGCCTACGAGCAGTACTTC
many	TRBV7-2	TRBJ1-6	-	CASSSTHGIHSPLHF	TGTGCCAGCAGCTCCACTCACGGAATTCATTCACCCCTCCACTTT
-	TRBV20-1	TRBJ1-5	-	CSAVPGLAGGRSNQPQHF	TGCAGTGCCGTCCCGGGACTAGCGGGGGGGCGGAGCAATCAGCCCCAGCATTTT
-	TRBV30	TRBJ1-2	-	CAWSATGSGYTF	TGTGCCTGGAGTGCAACAGGGTCCGGCTACACCTTC
-	TRBV29-1	TRBJ2-7	-	CSGGDRYEQYF	TGCAGTGGAGGTGACCGCTACGAGCAGTACTTC
many	TRBV5-8	TRBJ1-2	-	CASSLRDHGYTF	TGTGCCAGCAGCCTCAGGGATCATGGCTACACCTTC
few	TRBV2	TRBJ1-2	-	CASRRTDGYTF	TGTGCCAGCAGACGGACGGATGGCTACACCTTC
many	TRBV2	TRBJ1-3	-	CASEPNSGNTIYF	TGTGCCAGCGAACCGAACTCTGGAAACACCATATATTTT
many	TRBV7-8	TRBJ2-5	TRBD2	CASSVSGANGETQYF	TGTGCCAGCAGCGTTAGCGGGGCTAATGGAGAGACCCAGTACTTC
-	TRBV6-1	TRBJ1-1	-	CASGKDWGNTEAFF	TGTGCCAGCGGTAAGGACTGGGGGAACACTGAAGCTTTCTTT
-	TRBV2	TRBJ1-5	TRBD1	CASSTSGGVYQPQHF	TGTGCCAGCAGCACCTCAGGGGGCGTCTATCAGCCCCAGCATTTT
-	TRBV10-3	TRBJ1-2	-	CAISAPDVEYGYTF	TGTGCCATCAGTGCTCCGGACGTTGAATATGGCTACACCTTC
many	TRBV7-9	TRBJ1-2	-	CASTPRELNYGYTF	TGTGCCAGCACTCCCCGGGAGTTAAACTATGGCTACACCTTC
-	TRBV7-7	TRBJ2-2	TRBD1	CASSLVSGQGAFAGELFF	TGTGCCAGCAGCTTAGTTTCGGGACAGGGGGCGTTTGCCGGGGAGCTGTTTTTT
many	TRBV7-9	TRBJ1-4	-	CASSPNGLTNEKLFF	TGTGCCAGCAGCCCCAACGGCTTAACTAATGAAAAACTGTTTTTT
many	TRBV5-1	TRBJ2-7	-	CASRGGGGEQYF	TGCGCCAGCCGAGGGGGGGGTGGCGAGCAGTACTTC
many	TRBV4-3	TRBJ1-6	-	CASSQTTGSPLHF	TGCGCCAGCAGCCAGACCACAGGCTCCCCCCTCCACTTT
many	TRBV7-3	TRBJ1-1	-	CASRGGAQNTEAFF	TGTGCCAGCAGGGGGGGGGCGCAAAACACTGAAGCTTTCTTT
many	TRBV9	TRBJ1-6	-	CASSPAGYNSPLHF	TGTGCCAGCTCACCGGCAGGGTATAATTCACCCCTCCACTTT
-	TRBV7-9	TRBJ1-6	TRBD1	CASSRTGTGYNSPLHF	TGTGCCAGCAGCCGAACCGGGACAGGGTATAATTCACCCCTCCACTTT
-	TRBV12-3/TRBV12-4	TRBJ1-1	-	CASSYRRGSTEAFF	TGTGCCAGCAGCTACAGGAGGGGGAGCACTGAAGCTTTCTTT
few	TRBV10-2	TRBJ1-1	-	CASSQWAANTEAFF	TGCGCCAGCAGCCAGTGGGCAGCGAACACTGAAGCTTTCTTT
many	TRBV10-3	TRBJ2-7	TRBD2	CAIRRSGGAYEQYF	TGTGCCATCAGGAGGAGCGGGGGGGCCTACGAGCAGTACTTC
few	TRBV7-9	TRBJ2-7	-	CASSLAGVLQEEQYF	TGTGCCAGCAGCCTAGCAGGAGTACTCCAAGAGGAGCAGTACTTC
-	TRBV7-9	TRBJ1-6	TRBD1	CASSSGTEIKPPLHF	TGTGCCAGCAGCTCCGGGACAGAGATTAAGCCACCCCTCCACTTT
-	TRBV10-3	TRBJ1-6	TRBD1	CASSSLGQGGSPLHF	TGTGCCAGCAGTTCCCTGGGACAGGGGGGTTCACCCCTCCACTTT
-	TRBV4-1	TRBJ1-1	-	CASSQEGVMRMNTEAFF	TGCGCCAGCAGCCAAGAGGGAGTGATGCGCATGAACACTGAAGCTTTCTTT
many	TRBV2	TRBJ1-1	-	CASVSGRMNTEAFF	TGTGCCAGCGTCTCAGGTCGAATGAACACTGAAGCTTTCTTT
-	TRBV7-2	TRBJ1-1	-	CASSSSGLRNTEAFF	TGTGCCAGCAGCTCCTCAGGGTTAAGGAACACTGAAGCTTTCTTT
few	TRBV4-1	TRBJ1-6	-	CASSLSSSYNSPLHF	TGCGCCAGCAGCCTAAGCAGCTCCTATAATTCACCCCTCCACTTT
-	TRBV2	TRBJ2-3	TRBD1	CASRQGQGIAADTQYF	TGTGCCAGCAGACAAGGACAGGGGATAGCGGCAGATACGCAGTATTTT
-	TRBV29-1	TRBJ1-5	-	CSVRGITQPQHF	TGCAGCGTAAGGGGGATCACGCAGCCCCAGCATTTT
many	TRBV20-1	TRBJ1-1	-	CSATANTEAFF	TGCAGTGCAACAGCGAACACTGAAGCTTTCTTT
-	TRBV4-3	TRBJ2-3	-	CASSQEYGDTQYF	TGCGCCAGCAGCCAAGAGTACGGGGATACGCAGTATTTT
-	TRBV9	TRBJ1-6	-	CASSQIWGPSPLHF	TGTGCCAGCAGCCAGATTTGGGGGCCTTCACCCCTCCACTTT
many	TRBV19	TRBJ2-7	-	CASSLQSSSYEQYF	TGTGCCAGTAGTCTCCAGTCCAGCTCCTACGAGCAGTACTTC
-	TRBV4-3	TRBJ2-7	-	CASSQEMKAEQYF	TGCGCCAGCAGCCAAGAAATGAAAGCTGAGCAGTACTTC